This T cell receptor beta chain originates from a study of T cells in Graves' hyperthyroidism and ophthalmopathy. Across the whole study: Once the initial diagnosis was made, peripheral blood was obtained before any treatment.

An approximately 10 ml volume of fresh peripheral blood provided the PBMCs. Trimming at V came to 1 base and at J to 7 bases, leaving 4 bases not matched to a gene. The CDR3 sequence is 14 residues long. CDR1 and CDR2 (germline): LNHDA, SQIVND (reference sequence). Study findings and constraints: A model built on 13 V-J features separated ophthalmopathy from stable hyperthyroidism. The model foresaw ophthalmopathy a median around 6.8 months prior to onset.

The CDR3 regions of TCR beta were amplified from RNA transcripts. First-round RT-PCR of the TCR CDR3 relied on the HTBI primer set. TCRdb redid the calling of the multiplex PCR reads with MiXCR, one entry per CDR3 protein. The sample contains around 800,000 distinct CDR3 sequences, about two fifths of which appear only once. A note on this clonotype: Its target is unknown.

Sequences were obtained from blood. This receptor was obtained from a man younger than 35 with Graves' hyperthyroidism. This chain links TRBV19 with TRBJ1-1; 9 bases are a match to TRBD1. The CDR3 region is CASSIGTGAFEAFF. The CDR3 DNA reads TGTGCCAGTAGTATAGGGACAGGGGCGTTTGAAGCTTTCTTT.